Below are 14 T cell receptor beta chains sequenced from a single sample in a study of PD-1 blockade in classical Hodgkin lymphoma. Only in-frame clones appear in the TCRdb table, and some are missing; sequencing was by immunoSEQ multiplex PCR. The sample shows 70,000 or so clones, about 93% of them seen only once. Time point described: newly diagnosed, previously untreated cHL patient sample. Sequencing was carried out using peripheral blood mononuclear cells (PBMCs). The receptors here all came from a human donor with classical Hodgkin lymphoma.

This chain links TRBV19 with TRBJ1-2, with D possibly matching TRBD1 (5 bases). Deletions cut 1 base from V and 13 bases from J, with 16 bases between. CDR3 length: 13 residues. Germline V gene lookup returns CDR1 LNHDA and CDR2 SQIVND (reference sequence). Here the CDR3 DNA reads TGTGCCAGTAGTATAGGGGGCGCAGATGTGTGCACCTTC. It yields the protein CASSIGGADVCTF.

This rearrangement joins TRBV15 to TRBJ1-1, with D tentatively TRBD1 (5 bases). Trimming stripped 5 bases from V and 5 bases from J, with 15 bases between. The CDR3 sequence is 14 residues long. Germline V CDR1 and CDR2: LNHNV, YYDKDF (reference sequence). This CDR3 is CATSLGRVGTEAFF. The CDR3 nucleotides read TGTGCCACCAGCCTCGGCAGGGTGGGTACTGAAGCTTTCTTT. The full variable domain, completed using reference TRBV15 and TRBJ1-1, is DAMVIQNPRYQVTQFGKPVTLSCSQTLNHNVMYWYQQKSSQAPKLLFHYYDKDFNNEADTPDNFQSRRPNTSFCFLDIRSPGLGDTAMYLCATSLGRVGTEAFFGQGTRLTVV.

The V call is TRBV7-9, the J call TRBJ2-1; 9 bases line up with TRBD2. Per germline, CDR1 SEHNR and CDR2 FQNEAQ (reference sequence). The CDR3 runs to 15 residues. V lost 5 bases, J lost 5 bases, and 7 bases stayed unmatched. The CDR3 loop reads CASSQPGTSNNEQFF. CDR3 bases: TGTGCCAGCAGCCAGCCAGGGACTAGCAACAATGAGCAGTTCTTC.

The chain couples TRBV30 to TRBJ1-1; D is possibly TRBD1 (6 bases). The CDR3 consists of 13 residues. Per the germline V gene, CDR1 is GTSNPN and CDR2 is SVGIG (reference sequence). Deletions cut 2 bases from V and 6 bases from J, with 13 bases between. CDR3 in DNA: TGTGCCTGGAGTAAGGGGGGTGGGGCTGAAGCTTTCTTT. Amino acids: CAWSKGGGAEAFF. The full variable domain, rest sourced from reference TRBV30 and TRBJ1-1, is SQTIHQWPATLVQPVGSPLSLECTVEGTSNPNLYWYRQAAGRGLQLLFYSVGIGQISSEVPQNLSASRPQDRQFILSSKKLLLSDSGFYLCAWSKGGGAEAFFGQGTRLTVV.

This clone occurred once. J is TRBJ2-5 and V is TRBV7-9; TRBD1 aligns across 7 bases. The better agreement between TRBJ2-7 and the DNA end casts doubt on the J call. Germline V gives CDR1 SEHNR, CDR2 FQNEAQ (reference sequence). The CDR3 spans 15 residues. CDR3 region: CASSGSGQVSYEQYF. The DNA of the CDR3 is TGTGCCAGCAGCGGGTCAGGACAGGTTTCCTACGAGCAGTACTTC.

The gene calls are TRBV4-3 and TRBJ2-3; D is undetermined. The V gene's germline CDR1 is LGHNA and CDR2 YSLEER. This CDR3 has 14 residues. V lost 0 bases and J 6 bases, leaving 10 bases between the germline ends. CDR3 nucleotides: TGCGCCAGCAGCCAAGATCTTTGGGTGGATACGCAGTATTTT. Amino acids: CASSQDLWVDTQYF.

The V and J genes are TRBV7-2 and TRBJ2-2, with D maybe TRBD2 (5 bases). CDR1 is SGHTA and CDR2 is FQGNSA in the germline V gene. V was trimmed by 5 bases and J by 2 bases, leaving 15 bases between them. CDR3 length: 16 residues. The CDR3 region is CASSPPRGPNTGELFF. The CDR3 DNA sequence: TGTGCCAGCAGCCCTCCGCGCGGGCCAAACACCGGGGAGCTGTTTTTT. Full variable domain (missing parts from reference TRBV7-2 and TRBJ2-2): GAGVSQSPSNKVTEKGKDVELRCDPISGHTALYWYRQSLGQGLEFLIYFQGNSAPDKSGLPSDRFSAERTGGSVSTLTIQRTQQEDSAVYLCASSPPRGPNTGELFFGEGSRLTVL.

The CDR3 nucleotides read TGTGCCAGCTCACCGGGCCCGGCTAGCGGGGGGCTACTGTACCAAGAGACCCAGTACTTC. The encoded protein is CASSPGPASGGLLYQETQYF. The chain has TRBV18 and TRBJ2-5; 11 bases align to TRBD2. The CDR3 has 20 residues. Germline-derived CDR1 and CDR2 are KGHSH and LQKENI. Unmatched junction bases numbered 15, after V lost 3 bases and J lost 0 bases. Drawing the rest from reference TRBV18 and TRBJ2-5, the complete variable domain is NAGVMQNPRHLVRRRGQEARLRCSPMKGHSHVYWYRQLPEEGLKFMVYLQKENIIDESGMPKERFSAEFPKEGPSILRIQQVVRGDSAAYFCASSPGPASGGLLYQETQYFGPGTRLLVL.

The gene calls are TRBV11-2 and TRBJ2-5; D not certain. V was shortened by 2 bases and J by 2 bases, with 9 bases between the two germline ends. CDR1 SGHAT and CDR2 FQNNGV come from the germline V gene. The CDR3 is made up of 14 amino acids. The CDR3 sequence is CASSLTAEQETQYF. The CDR3 DNA is TGTGCCAGCAGCTTAACGGCAGAACAAGAGACCCAGTACTTC.

The V gene is TRBV5-4, the J gene TRBJ2-1; D unresolved. Germline CDR1 SGHNT, CDR2 YYREEE (reference sequence). V lost 1 base and J lost 6, with 5 bases in between. This CDR3 is 12 amino acids long. This CDR3 reads CASSLQSNEQFF. The CDR3 region has the DNA TGTGCCAGCAGCTTGCAAAGCAATGAGCAGTTCTTC.

The chain recombines TRBV19 with TRBJ2-5; weak D call: TRBD1 (6 bases). The germline V gene has CDR1 LNHDA and CDR2 SQIVND (reference sequence). Between the trimmed V and J ends, which lost 3 bases and 3 bases, there was a span of 8 bases. The CDR3 has 13 amino acids. The CDR3 reads CASSIGQKETQYF. In DNA form, the CDR3 reads TGTGCCAGTAGTATTGGACAGAAAGAGACCCAGTACTTC.

This sequence joins TRBV10-3 and TRBJ2-3; D is perhaps TRBD1 (6 bases). This CDR3 is built from 14 residues. Germline loops: CDR1 ENHRY, CDR2 SYGVKD. With 7 bases removed from V and 0 bases from J, the gap between germline ends came to 11 bases. Here the CDR3 DNA reads TGTGCCATCACCGGGACAACCAGCACAGATACGCAGTATTTT. Its translation: CAITGTTSTDTQYF.

The V gene is TRBV11-2, the J gene TRBJ2-5; 9 bases are a match to TRBD2. The CDR3 has 14 residues. Germline V gene sequence: CDR1 SGHAT, CDR2 FQNNGV. V lost 3 bases to trimming and J lost 4 bases; unmatched junction nucleotides: 3. CDR3 DNA sequence: TGTGCCAGCAGCTTTCGCGGGGGGGGAGAGACCCAGTACTTC. It encodes CASSFRGGGETQYF.

V gene TRBV6-1 combines with J gene TRBJ1-2; 7 positions match TRBD1. The V gene end was trimmed by 0 bases and the J gene end by 4 bases; junction bases not matched to a gene: 5. The CDR3 extends over 15 amino acids. CDR1 and CDR2 (germline): MNHNS, SASEGT. CDR3 in DNA: TGTGCCAGCAGTGAAGCGCCAGGGGGGATCTATGGCTACACCTTC. Translating gives CASSEAPGGIYGYTF.